These 18 T cell receptor beta chains were sequenced from one sample in a study of T cell repertoires in cytomegalovirus infection. TCRdb reprocessed the reads via MiXCR and lists one record per CDR3 protein. This table holds 700,000 to 900,000 distinct CDR3 sequences, almost 30% found once. Their antigens are not known. Sample: cultured CD8+ T cells from PBMCs, taken from culture after CMV antigen stimulation. The source is a human donor in good health (CMV status not recorded). Some clones in this sample may be carry-over from other donors' samples.

This clonotype was seen many times. The V and J genes are TRBV7-9 and TRBJ1-5, with a possible D match to TRBD1 (6 bases). The CDR3 loop spans 15 amino acids. Germline-derived CDR1 and CDR2 are SEHNR and FQNEAQ (reference sequence). Trimming cost V 5 bases and J 9 bases, with 20 bases left between them. CDR3 protein: CASSPPDRPAGPQHF. CDR3 DNA: TGTGCCAGCAGCCCGCCCGACAGGCCCGCGGGGCCCCAGCATTTT.

The V call is TRBV24-1, the J call TRBJ2-1; 10 bases are a match to TRBD1. CDR1 and CDR2 from the germline V gene are KGHDR and SFDVKD. The J segment lost 6 bases and the V segment lost 3 bases, leaving 7 bases of the junction unmatched. CDR3 length: 16 residues. The CDR3 loop reads CATSDLGQGEGNEQFF. The CDR3 DNA follows: TGTGCCACCAGTGATCTAGGACAGGGGGAGGGCAATGAGCAGTTCTTC.

This clonotype was seen a handful of times. J is TRBJ2-5 and V is TRBV7-9; 7 nucleotides agree with TRBD2. Germline CDR1 reads SEHNR; CDR2 reads FQNEAQ (reference sequence). The CDR3 covers 16 residues. Trimming at V came to 0 bases and at J to 3 bases, leaving 7 bases not matched to a gene. The CDR3 spells CASSLARGGEKETQYF. CDR3 DNA sequence: TGTGCCAGCAGCTTAGCGCGGGGAGGGGAGAAAGAGACCCAGTACTTC. The entire variable domain, with the rest obtained from reference TRBV7-9 and TRBJ2-5, is as follows: DTGVSQNPRHKITKRGQNVTFRCDPISEHNRLYWYRQTLGQGPEFLTYFQNEAQLEKSRLLSDRFSAERPKGSFSTLEIQRTEQGDSAMYLCASSLARGGEKETQYFGPGTRLLVL.

The chain links TRBV5-1 to TRBJ1-1, with TRBD1 as a possible D gene (5 bases). Looked up from germline, CDR1 is SGHRS and CDR2 is YFSETQ. The V gene lost 4 bases and the J gene lost 2 bases, with 15 bases spanning the gap. The CDR3 extends over 15 amino acids. The CDR3 bases are TGCGCCAGCAGCCAGGGCCGGCGGGACAACACTGAAGCTTTCTTT. It is translated as CASSQGRRDNTEAFF.

V gene TRBV6-6 combines with J gene TRBJ2-2, with a possible D match to TRBD1 (6 bases). Trimming stripped 5 bases from V and 5 bases from J, with 24 bases between. Germline loops: CDR1 MNHNY, CDR2 SVGAGI (reference sequence). This CDR3 is 18 amino acids long. Here the CDR3 DNA reads TGTGCCAGCAGTCCGTTTTCGGGACGCCATACAGGGACCGGGGAGCTGTTTTTT. Protein sequence: CASSPFSGRHTGTGELFF.

The genes are TRBV12-3 or TRBV12-4 and TRBJ1-1; D possibly corresponds to TRBD1 (5 bases). Trimming left V 5 bases short and J 4 bases short, with 14 bases between. The length of the CDR3 is 14 residues. In DNA form, the CDR3 reads TGTGCCAGCAGTCCGGGGGACGGCCCCACTGAAGCTTTCTTT. It encodes CASSPGDGPTEAFF.

Ten or more counts support this clonotype. V gene TRBV6-5 combines with J gene TRBJ1-1, with 8 bases fitting TRBD1. CDR3 size: 15 residues. Germline V gene data show CDR1 as MNHEY and CDR2 as SVGAGI. The J segment lost 10 bases and the V segment lost 6 bases, leaving 16 bases of the junction unmatched. This CDR3 is CASRPRSPGGRGAFF. As DNA, the CDR3 is TGTGCCAGCAGACCAAGGTCACCAGGGGGCAGGGGAGCTTTCTTT.

Concerning this clonotype itself: Sequence at one end of the junction differs from germline and may be a read error. The CDR3 sequence is CASGLPDSSYEQYF. Here the CDR3 DNA reads TGTGCCAGCGGTTTACCGGACAGCTCCTACGAGCAGTACTTC. V is TRBV27 and J is TRBJ2-7; possibly TRBD1 for D (6 bases). Germline CDR1 is MNHEY and CDR2 is SMNVEV (reference sequence). The CDR3 is 14 amino acids.

In its sample, this clonotype was seen a few times. CDR3 sequence reads: CASSLGTEPPYEQYV. In DNA form, the CDR3 reads TGTGCCAGCAGCTTGGGGACAGAACCACCCTACGAGCAGTACGTC. J is TRBJ2-7 and V is TRBV5-6, with a tentative D call TRBD1 (6 bases). V gave up 0 bases and J gave up 2 bases, with 12 bases separating them. This CDR3 is 15 amino acids long. CDR1 is SGHDT, CDR2 YYEEEE, per germline.

This clonotype was observed once. A read error may produce the germline difference seen at one junction end. This rearrangement joins TRBV6-6 to TRBJ2-2, with D possibly matching TRBD2 (5 bases). This CDR3 comprises 15 residues. Germline V CDR1 and CDR2: MNHNY, SVGAGI (reference sequence). The CDR3 DNA is TGTGCCAGCAGTTACTCGAGGGTGAACGCCGGGGAGCTGTTTTTT. Protein product: CASSYSRVNAGELFF.

In this sample, this clonotype turned up many times. At one boundary the junction diverges from the germline segment, which might be a read error. The chain couples TRBV4-1 to TRBJ2-2; 9 bases map to TRBD1. Looked up from germline, CDR1 is MGHRA and CDR2 is YSYEKL. This CDR3 is 15 amino acids long. CDR3 sequence: CASSQGQGNTGELFF. CDR3 nucleotide sequence: TGTGCCAGCAGTCAGGGACAGGGTAACACCGGGGAGCTGTTTTTT.

J is TRBJ2-1 and V is TRBV4-1, with 9 bases identical to TRBD1. The CDR3 loop spans 16 amino acids. CDR1 and CDR2 from the germline V gene are MGHRA and YSYEKL. V shed 7 bases, J shed 4 bases, and the junction held 11 bases outside the gene matches. The CDR3 loop is CASNLEGTGFYNEQFF. For the CDR3, the DNA is TGCGCCAGCAACCTAGAGGGGACAGGGTTTTACAATGAGCAGTTCTTC.

The V call is TRBV15, the J call TRBJ2-5; 9 bases map to TRBD2. Germline V CDR1 and CDR2: LNHNV, YYDKDF (reference sequence). This CDR3 spans 15 amino acids. The ends lost 1 base at V and 2 bases at J; junction bases unmatched: 2. The CDR3 DNA follows: TGTGCCACCAGCAGAGTTGCGGGGGGGCAAGAGACCCAGTACTTC. It codes for CATSRVAGGQETQYF.

The table lists this clonotype with a few counts. The V gene is TRBV7-2, the J gene TRBJ2-7; 8 bases line up with TRBD2. V was pared by 3 bases and J by 2 bases, with 3 bases of the junction left unmatched. The germline CDR1 and CDR2 sequences are SGHTA and FQGNSA. The CDR3 is 14 amino acids. The DNA for the CDR3 is TGTGCCAGCAGCTTGTTTAGCGGGGCCTACGAGCAGTACGTC. Amino acids: CASSLFSGAYEQYV.

This clonotype was picked up a small number of times. This chain links TRBV12-3 or TRBV12-4 with TRBJ1-4, with 9 bases lining up with TRBD1. J gave up 10 bases and V 2 bases, and 17 bases lay outside the gene matches. This CDR3 contains 18 residues. The DNA for the CDR3 is TGTGCCAGCAGTTTATCCGGGACAGGGCCAAGGAATGAACGAAAACTGTTTTTT. Translating gives CASSLSGTGPRNERKLFF.

This clonotype was seen ten or more times. This chain links TRBV6-5 with TRBJ1-1; D is ambiguous. V shed 0 bases and J shed 0 bases, with 8 bases lying between them. The CDR3 runs to 15 residues. The germline V gene encodes CDR1 MNHEY and CDR2 SVGAGI. The CDR3 here is CASSYSGSMNTEAFF. Written as DNA, the CDR3 is TGTGCCAGCAGTTACTCGGGGTCCATGAACACTGAAGCTTTCTTT.

This clonotype has only a few counts. The rearrangement uses TRBV4-1 and TRBJ1-3, with no clear D. V was pared by 5 bases and J by 7 bases, with 9 bases between. In germline, CDR1 is MGHRA, CDR2 YSYEKL. The CDR3 is made up of 12 amino acids. The CDR3 DNA reads as TGCGCCAGCAGCTCCCGCCTGAACACCATATATTTT. Protein product: CASSSRLNTIYF.

The rearrangement uses TRBV5-6 and TRBJ1-6, with D possibly TRBD1 on 6 matching bases. Germline V gene data show CDR1 as SGHDT and CDR2 as YYEEEE. There are 16 residues in the CDR3. V shed 1 base and J shed 8 bases, with 16 bases lying between them. Here the CDR3 reads CASSLTGRVVDSPLHF. The CDR3 coding sequence is TGTGCCAGCAGCTTGACAGGGCGCGTGGTAGATTCACCCCTCCACTTT.